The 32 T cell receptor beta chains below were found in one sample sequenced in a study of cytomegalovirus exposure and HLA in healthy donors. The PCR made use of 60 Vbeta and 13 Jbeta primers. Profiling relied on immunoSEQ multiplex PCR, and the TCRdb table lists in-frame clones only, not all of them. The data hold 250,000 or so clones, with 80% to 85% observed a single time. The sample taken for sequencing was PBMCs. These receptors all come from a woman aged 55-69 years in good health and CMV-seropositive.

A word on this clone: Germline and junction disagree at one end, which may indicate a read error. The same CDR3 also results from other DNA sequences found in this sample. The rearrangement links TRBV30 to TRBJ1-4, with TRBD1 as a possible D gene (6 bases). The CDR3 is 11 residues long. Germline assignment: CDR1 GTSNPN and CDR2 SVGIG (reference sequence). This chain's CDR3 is CAWGQSLNLFF. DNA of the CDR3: TGCGCCTGGGGACAATCCCTAAATCTGTTTTTT.

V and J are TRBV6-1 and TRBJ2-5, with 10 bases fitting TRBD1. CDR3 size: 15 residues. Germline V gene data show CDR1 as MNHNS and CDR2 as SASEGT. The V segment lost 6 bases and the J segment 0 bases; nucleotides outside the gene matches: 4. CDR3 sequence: CASSGQGGYQETQYF. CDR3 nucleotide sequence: TGTGCCAGCAGCGGACAGGGGGGCTACCAAGAGACCCAGTACTTC.

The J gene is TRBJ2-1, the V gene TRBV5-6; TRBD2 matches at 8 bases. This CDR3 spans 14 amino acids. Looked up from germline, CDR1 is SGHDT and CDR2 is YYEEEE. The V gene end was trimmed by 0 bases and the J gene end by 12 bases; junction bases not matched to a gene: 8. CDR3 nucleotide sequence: TGTGCCAGCAGCTTGGCGGGAGGGGCGGTGGCGCAGTTCTTC. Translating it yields CASSLAGGAVAQFF.

The CDR3 loop is CASSRTGGNEQFF. For the CDR3, the DNA is TGTGCCAGCAGTAGGACAGGGGGCAATGAGCAGTTCTTC. The chain carries TRBV27 and TRBJ2-1; TRBD1 matches at 10 bases. Germline-derived CDR1 and CDR2 are MNHEY and SMNVEV (reference sequence). V lost 5 bases and J lost 6; bases outside the gene matches: 1. The length of the CDR3 is 13 residues.

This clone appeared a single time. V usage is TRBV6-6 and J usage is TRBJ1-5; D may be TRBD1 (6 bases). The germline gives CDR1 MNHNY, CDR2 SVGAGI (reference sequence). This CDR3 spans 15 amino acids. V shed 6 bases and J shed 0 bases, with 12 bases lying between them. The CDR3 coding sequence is TGTGCCAGCAGCCCTACAGGGATTAGCAATCAGCCCCAGCATTTT. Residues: CASSPTGISNQPQHF.

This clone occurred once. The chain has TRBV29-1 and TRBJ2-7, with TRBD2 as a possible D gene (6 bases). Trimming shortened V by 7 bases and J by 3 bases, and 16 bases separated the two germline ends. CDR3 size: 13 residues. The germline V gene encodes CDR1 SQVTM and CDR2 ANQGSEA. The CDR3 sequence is CSAGGQGGYEQYF. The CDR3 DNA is TGCAGCGCCGGTGGGCAGGGAGGCTACGAGCAGTACTTC.

CDR3 sequence reads: CASSPPPGGFEETQYF. The CDR3 DNA reads as TGTGCCAGCTCACCCCCCCCGGGAGGGTTTGAAGAGACCCAGTACTTC. V is TRBV18 and J is TRBJ2-5; 8 bases match TRBD2. V gave up 3 bases and J gave up 3 bases; unmatched junction bases: 9. Per the germline V gene, CDR1 is KGHSH and CDR2 is LQKENI. The CDR3 runs 16 residues.

This chain's CDR3 is CASTRWGVLGNEQFF. CDR3 DNA: TGTGCCAGCACCAGATGGGGGGTCTTAGGCAATGAGCAGTTCTTC. V and J are TRBV6-5 and TRBJ2-1; a weak D match, TRBD2 (6 bases). The CDR3 sequence is 15 residues long. In germline, CDR1 is MNHEY, CDR2 SVGAGI. Trimming left V 7 bases short and J 6 bases short, with 19 bases between.

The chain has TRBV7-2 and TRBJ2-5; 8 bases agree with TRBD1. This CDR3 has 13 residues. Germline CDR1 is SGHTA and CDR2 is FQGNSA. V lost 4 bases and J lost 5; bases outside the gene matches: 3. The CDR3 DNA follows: TGTGCCAGCAGCTCCCGACAGGGGGAGACCCAGTACTTC. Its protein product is CASSSRQGETQYF.

The CDR3 nucleotides are TGTGCCAGCAGCACTGCCGCCGGGGTGCATGGCTACACCTTC. Amino acids: CASSTAAGVHGYTF. This chain uses TRBV6-1 with TRBJ1-2; D call uncertain. This CDR3 has 14 residues. V was trimmed by 6 bases and J by 6 bases, leaving 17 bases between them. Germline V gives CDR1 MNHNS, CDR2 SASEGT.

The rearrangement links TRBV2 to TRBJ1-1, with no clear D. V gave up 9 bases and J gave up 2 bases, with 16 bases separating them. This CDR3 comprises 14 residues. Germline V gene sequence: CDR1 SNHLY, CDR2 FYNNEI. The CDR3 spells CASTEAVYNTEAFF. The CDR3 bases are TGTGCCAGTACCGAGGCGGTTTACAACACTGAAGCTTTCTTT.

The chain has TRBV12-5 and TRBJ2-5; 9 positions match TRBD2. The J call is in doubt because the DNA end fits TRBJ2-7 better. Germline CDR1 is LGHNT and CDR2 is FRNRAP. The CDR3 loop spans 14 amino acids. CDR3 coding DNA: TGTGCTAGTGGGCGGGGGGGGGCTCGCTACGAGCAGTACTTC. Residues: CASGRGGARYEQYF.

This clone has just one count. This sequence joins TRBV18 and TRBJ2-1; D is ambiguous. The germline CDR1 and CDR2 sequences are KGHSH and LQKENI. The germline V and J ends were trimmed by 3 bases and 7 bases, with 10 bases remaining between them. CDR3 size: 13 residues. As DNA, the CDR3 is TGTGCCAGCTCACCCGCACAGCAAAATGAGCAGTTCTTC. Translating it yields CASSPAQQNEQFF.

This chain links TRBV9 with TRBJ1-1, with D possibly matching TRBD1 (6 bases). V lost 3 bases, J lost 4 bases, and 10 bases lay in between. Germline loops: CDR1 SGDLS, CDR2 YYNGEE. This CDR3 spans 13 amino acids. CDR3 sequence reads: CASSAQGFTEAFF. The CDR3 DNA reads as TGTGCCAGCAGCGCACAGGGTTTCACTGAAGCTTTCTTT.

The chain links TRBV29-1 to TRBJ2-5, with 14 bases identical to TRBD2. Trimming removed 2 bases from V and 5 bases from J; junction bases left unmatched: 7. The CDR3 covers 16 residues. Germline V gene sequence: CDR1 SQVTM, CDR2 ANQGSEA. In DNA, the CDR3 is TGCAGCGTTGAACGACTAGCGGGAGGGCCTGGGGAGACCCAGTACTTC. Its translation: CSVERLAGGPGETQYF.

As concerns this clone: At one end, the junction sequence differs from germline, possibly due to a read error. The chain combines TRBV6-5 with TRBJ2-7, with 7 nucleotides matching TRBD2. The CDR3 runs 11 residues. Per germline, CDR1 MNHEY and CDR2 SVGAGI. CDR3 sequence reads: CASSGGTGGDF. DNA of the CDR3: TGTGCCAGCAGCGGCGGGACGGGAGGAGACTTC.

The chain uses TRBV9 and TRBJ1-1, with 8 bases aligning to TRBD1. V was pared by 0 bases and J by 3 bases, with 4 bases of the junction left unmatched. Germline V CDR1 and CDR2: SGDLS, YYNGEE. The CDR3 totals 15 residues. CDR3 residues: CASSVGQGAYTEAFF. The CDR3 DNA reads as TGTGCCAGCAGCGTAGGGCAGGGGGCTTACACTGAAGCTTTCTTT.

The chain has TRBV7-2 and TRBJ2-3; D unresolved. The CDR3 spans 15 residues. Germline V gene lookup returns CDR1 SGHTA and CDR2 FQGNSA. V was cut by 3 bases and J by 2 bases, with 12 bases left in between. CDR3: CASSLNGLLTDTQYF. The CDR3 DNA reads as TGTGCCAGCAGCTTGAACGGGTTACTCACAGATACGCAGTATTTT.

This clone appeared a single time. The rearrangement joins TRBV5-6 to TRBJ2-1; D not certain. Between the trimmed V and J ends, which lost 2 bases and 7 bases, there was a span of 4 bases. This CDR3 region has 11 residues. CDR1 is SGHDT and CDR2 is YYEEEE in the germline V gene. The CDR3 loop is CASSFLNEQFF. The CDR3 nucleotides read TGTGCCAGCAGCTTTTTAAATGAGCAGTTCTTC. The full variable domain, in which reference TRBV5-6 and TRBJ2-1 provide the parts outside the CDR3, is DAGVTQSPTHLIKTRGQQVTLRCSPKSGHDTVSWYQQALGQGPQFIFQYYEEEERQRGNFPDRFSGHQFPNYSSELNVNALLLGDSALYLCASSFLNEQFFGPGTRLTVL.

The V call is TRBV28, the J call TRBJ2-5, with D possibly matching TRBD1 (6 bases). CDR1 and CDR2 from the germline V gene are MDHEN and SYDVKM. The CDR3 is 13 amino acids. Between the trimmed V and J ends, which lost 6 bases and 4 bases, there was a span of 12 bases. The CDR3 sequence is CASSSGTRETQYF. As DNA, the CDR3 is TGTGCCAGCAGCTCTGGGACAAGAGAGACCCAGTACTTC.

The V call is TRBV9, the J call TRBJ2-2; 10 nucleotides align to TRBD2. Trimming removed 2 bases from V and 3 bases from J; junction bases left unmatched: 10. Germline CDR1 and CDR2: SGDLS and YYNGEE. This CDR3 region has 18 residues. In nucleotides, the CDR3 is TGTGCCAGCAGCGTTCGCCCCGGGACTAGCGAACACACCGGGGAGCTGTTTTTT. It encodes CASSVRPGTSEHTGELFF. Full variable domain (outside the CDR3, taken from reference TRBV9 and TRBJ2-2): DSGVTQTPKHLITATGQRVTLRCSPRSGDLSVYWYQQSLDQGLQFLIQYYNGEERAKGNILERFSAQQFPDLHSELNLSSLELGDSALYFCASSVRPGTSEHTGELFFGEGSRLTVL.

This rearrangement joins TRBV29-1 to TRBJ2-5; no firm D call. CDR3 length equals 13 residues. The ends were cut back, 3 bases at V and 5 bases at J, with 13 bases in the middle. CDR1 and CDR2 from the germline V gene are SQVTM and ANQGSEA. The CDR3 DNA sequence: TGCAGCGTTGATGGTCCGGCCGGGGAGACCCAGTACTTC. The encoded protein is CSVDGPAGETQYF.

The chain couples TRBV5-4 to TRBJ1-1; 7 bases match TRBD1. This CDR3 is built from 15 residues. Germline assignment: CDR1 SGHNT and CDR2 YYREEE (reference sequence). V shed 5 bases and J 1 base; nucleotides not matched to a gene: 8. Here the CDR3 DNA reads TGTGCCAGCAGTGGAACAGGGGCTGGGAACACTGAAGCTTTCTTT. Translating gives CASSGTGAGNTEAFF.

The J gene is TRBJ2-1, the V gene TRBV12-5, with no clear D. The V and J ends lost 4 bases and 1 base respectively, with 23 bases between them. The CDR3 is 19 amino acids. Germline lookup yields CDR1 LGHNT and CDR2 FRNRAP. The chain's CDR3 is CASGSLTLLEYPSYNEQFF. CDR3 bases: TGTGCTAGTGGTTCCCTCACACTCCTAGAGTACCCTTCCTACAATGAGCAGTTCTTC.

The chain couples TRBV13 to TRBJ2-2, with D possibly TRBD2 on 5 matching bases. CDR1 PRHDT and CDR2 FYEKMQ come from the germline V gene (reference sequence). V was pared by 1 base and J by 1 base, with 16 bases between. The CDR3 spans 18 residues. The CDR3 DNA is TGTGCCAGCAGCTTAGCAGCGGTGGGGTTTGGGAACACCGGGGAGCTGTTTTTT. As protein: CASSLAAVGFGNTGELFF.

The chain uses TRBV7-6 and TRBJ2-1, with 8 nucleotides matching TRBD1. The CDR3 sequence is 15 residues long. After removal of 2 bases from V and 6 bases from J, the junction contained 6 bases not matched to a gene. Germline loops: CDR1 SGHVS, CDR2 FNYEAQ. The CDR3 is CASSLTGQGVNEQFF. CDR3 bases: TGTGCCAGCAGCTTAACCGGACAGGGAGTCAATGAGCAGTTCTTC.

Here the CDR3 DNA reads TGTGCCAGCAACGAGGGCAGGAACCGTGGCTACACCTTC. It specifies CASNEGRNRGYTF. The chain uses TRBV9 and TRBJ1-2; unclear D gene. This CDR3 is 13 amino acids long. CDR1 and CDR2 from the germline V gene are SGDLS and YYNGEE. The V gene lost 6 bases and the J gene lost 7 bases, with 16 bases spanning the gap. The entire variable domain, with the rest obtained from reference TRBV9 and TRBJ1-2, is as follows: DSGVTQTPKHLITATGQRVTLRCSPRSGDLSVYWYQQSLDQGLQFLIQYYNGEERAKGNILERFSAQQFPDLHSELNLSSLELGDSALYFCASNEGRNRGYTFGSGTRLTVV.

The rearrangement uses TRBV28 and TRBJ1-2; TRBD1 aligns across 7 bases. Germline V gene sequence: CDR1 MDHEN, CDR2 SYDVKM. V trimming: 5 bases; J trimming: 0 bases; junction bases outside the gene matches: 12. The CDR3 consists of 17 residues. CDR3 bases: TGTGCCAGCAGTAGAGTCGGACAGGCCGGGGCTAACTATGGCTACACCTTC. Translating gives CASSRVGQAGANYGYTF.

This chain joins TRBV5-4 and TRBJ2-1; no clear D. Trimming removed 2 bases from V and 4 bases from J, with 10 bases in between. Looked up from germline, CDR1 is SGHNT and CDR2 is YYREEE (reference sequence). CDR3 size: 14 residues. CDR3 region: CASSFDGSYNEQFF. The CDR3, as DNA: TGTGCCAGCAGCTTCGACGGGTCGTACAATGAGCAGTTCTTC.

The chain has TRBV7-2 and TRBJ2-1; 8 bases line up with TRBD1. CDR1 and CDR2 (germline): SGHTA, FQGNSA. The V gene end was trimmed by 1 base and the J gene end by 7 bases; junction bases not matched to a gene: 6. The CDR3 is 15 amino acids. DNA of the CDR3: TGTGCCAGCAGCTTAGTTCAGGGGGCGCGTAATGAGCAGTTCTTC. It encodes CASSLVQGARNEQFF.

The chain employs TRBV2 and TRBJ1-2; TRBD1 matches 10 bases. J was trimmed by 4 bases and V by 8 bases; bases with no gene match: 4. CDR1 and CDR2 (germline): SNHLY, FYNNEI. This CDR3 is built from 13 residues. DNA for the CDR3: TGTGCCAGCGGACAGGGGGGGGTCTATGGCTACACCTTC. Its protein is CASGQGGVYGYTF.

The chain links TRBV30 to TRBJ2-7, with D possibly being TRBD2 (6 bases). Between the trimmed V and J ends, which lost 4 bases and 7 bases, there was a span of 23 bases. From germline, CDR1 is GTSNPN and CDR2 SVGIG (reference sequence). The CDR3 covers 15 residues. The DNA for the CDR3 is TGTGCCTGGAAAGTAGGAGCGACCCCAGGGAGGGAGCAGTACTTC. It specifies CAWKVGATPGREQYF.